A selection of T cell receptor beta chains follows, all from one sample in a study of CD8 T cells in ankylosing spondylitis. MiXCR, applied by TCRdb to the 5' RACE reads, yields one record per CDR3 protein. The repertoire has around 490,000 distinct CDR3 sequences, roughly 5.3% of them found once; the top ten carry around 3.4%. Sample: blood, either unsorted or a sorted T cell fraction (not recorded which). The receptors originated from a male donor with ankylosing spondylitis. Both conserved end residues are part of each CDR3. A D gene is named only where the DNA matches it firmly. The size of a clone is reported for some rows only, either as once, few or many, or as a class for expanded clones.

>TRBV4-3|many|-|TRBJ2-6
CASSQDFRTESGGANVLTF
TGCGCCAGCAGCCAAGACTTCAGGACGGAGTCCGGTGGGGCCAACGTCCTGACTTTC
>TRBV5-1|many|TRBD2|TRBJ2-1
CASSFFTSGPYNEQFF
TGCGCCAGCAGCTTCTTTACTAGCGGGCCTTACAATGAGCAGTTCTTC
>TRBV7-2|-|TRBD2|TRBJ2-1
CASSPAGGGFYNEQFF
TGTGCCAGCAGCCCCGCGGGCGGGGGGTTCTACAATGAGCAGTTCTTC
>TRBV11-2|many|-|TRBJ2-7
CASSVGSSSYEQYF
TGTGCCAGCAGCGTGGGCTCTAGCAGCTACGAGCAGTACTTC
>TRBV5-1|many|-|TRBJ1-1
CASSLALFFGGTNTEAFF
TGCGCCAGCAGCTTGGCCCTTTTTTTCGGGGGAACGAACACTGAAGCTTTCTTT
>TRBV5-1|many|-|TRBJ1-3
CASSTGLGNTIYF
TGCGCCAGCAGCACAGGGCTCGGAAACACCATATATTTT
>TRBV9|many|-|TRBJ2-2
CASSVGNGELFF
TGTGCCAGCAGCGTAGGAAACGGGGAGCTGTTTTTT
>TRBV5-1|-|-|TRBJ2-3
CASSHGRVTDTQYF
TGCGCCAGCAGCCACGGGAGAGTCACAGATACGCAGTATTTT
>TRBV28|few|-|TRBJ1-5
CASSLGDRFRSSNQPQHF
TGTGCCAGCAGTTTGGGAGACAGATTTCGATCTAGCAATCAGCCCCAGCATTTT
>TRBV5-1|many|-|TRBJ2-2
CASSLYLGDTGELFF
TGCGCCAGCAGCTTGTATCTTGGCGACACCGGGGAGCTGTTTTTT
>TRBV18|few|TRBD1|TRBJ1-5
CASSLTPTGGGQPQHF
TGTGCCAGCTCCCTCACCCCTACAGGGGGTGGTCAGCCCCAGCATTTT
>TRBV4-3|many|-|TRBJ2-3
CASSQELRGGTDTQYF
TGCGCCAGCAGCCAAGAATTGCGGGGAGGCACAGATACGCAGTATTTT
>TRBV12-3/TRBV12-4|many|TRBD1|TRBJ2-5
CASSSGTGAPETQYF
TGTGCCAGCAGTTCCGGGACAGGGGCACCAGAGACCCAGTACTTC
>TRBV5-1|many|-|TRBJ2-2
CASSFQGVDTGELFF
TGCGCCAGCAGCTTCCAGGGTGTTGACACCGGGGAGCTGTTTTTT
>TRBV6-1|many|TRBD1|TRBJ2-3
CASSDRDRTDTQYF
TGTGCCAGCAGTGACAGGGACAGGACAGATACGCAGTATTTT
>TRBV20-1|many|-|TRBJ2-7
CSARQSSYEQYF
TGCAGTGCCAGGCAGAGTTCCTACGAGCAGTACTTC
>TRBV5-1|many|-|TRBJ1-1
CASSTGTLNTEAFF
TGCGCCAGCAGCACAGGGACACTGAACACTGAAGCTTTCTTT
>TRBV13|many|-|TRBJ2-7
CASSLERVAYEQYF
TGTGCCAGCAGCTTAGAACGGGTTGCCTACGAGCAGTACTTC
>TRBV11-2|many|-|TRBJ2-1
CASSLVVRGSTFYNEQFF
TGTGCCAGCAGCTTAGTGGTCAGGGGCTCCACTTTCTACAATGAGCAGTTCTTC
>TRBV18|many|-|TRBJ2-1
CASSPPGGYSYNEQFF
TGTGCCAGCTCACCACCGGGCGGGTACTCCTACAATGAGCAGTTCTTC
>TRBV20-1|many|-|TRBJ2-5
CSAREQGRGETQYF
TGCAGTGCCAGGGAACAGGGTAGGGGAGAGACCCAGTACTTC
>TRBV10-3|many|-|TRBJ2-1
CAISDVGDEQFF
TGTGCCATCAGTGACGTGGGTGATGAGCAGTTCTTC
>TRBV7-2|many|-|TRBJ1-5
CASSLGGRRSNQPQHF
TGTGCCAGCAGCTTAGGGGGGCGGAGGAGCAATCAGCCCCAGCATTTT
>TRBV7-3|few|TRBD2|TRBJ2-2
CASSPGLAGRNTGELFF
TGTGCCAGCAGCCCGGGACTAGCGGGGCGGAACACCGGGGAGCTGTTTTTT
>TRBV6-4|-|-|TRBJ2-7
CASSDSICIQDEQYF
TGTGCCAGCAGTGACTCGATTTGCATCCAGGACGAGCAGTACTTC
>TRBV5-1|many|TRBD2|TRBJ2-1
CASSIRAGLTGNEQFF
TGCGCCAGCAGCATACGAGCGGGACTAACGGGGAATGAGCAGTTCTTC
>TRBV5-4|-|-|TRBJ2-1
CASSEDVLSSYNEQFF
TGTGCCAGCAGCGAGGACGTGTTGAGCTCCTACAATGAGCAGTTCTTC
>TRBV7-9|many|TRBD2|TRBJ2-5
CASSPRGDEETQYF
TGTGCCAGCAGCCCGCGGGGGGACGAAGAGACCCAGTACTTC
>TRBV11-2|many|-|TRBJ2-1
CASSLDHGGNEQFF
TGTGCCAGCAGCTTAGATCACGGGGGAAATGAGCAGTTCTTC
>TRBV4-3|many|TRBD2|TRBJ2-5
CASSQWIAGRGETQYF
TGCGCCAGCAGCCAATGGATAGCGGGAAGGGGAGAGACCCAGTACTTC
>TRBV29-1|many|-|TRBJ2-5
CSVEGRASRETQYF
TGCAGCGTTGAGGGCAGGGCCTCTCGGGAGACCCAGTACTTC
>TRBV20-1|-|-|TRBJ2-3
CSVKDRNTDTQYF
TGCAGTGTTAAGGACAGAAACACAGATACGCAGTATTTT
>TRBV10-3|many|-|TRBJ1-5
CAISENFQPQHF
TGTGCCATCAGTGAGAATTTTCAGCCCCAGCATTTT
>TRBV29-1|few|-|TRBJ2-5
CSVVHGVQETQYF
TGCAGCGTTGTTCACGGGGTCCAAGAGACCCAGTACTTC
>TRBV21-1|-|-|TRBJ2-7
CASIGQGMGEQYF
TGTGCCAGCATCGGACAGGGAATGGGCGAGCAGTACTTC
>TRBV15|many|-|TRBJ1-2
CATSRGSFLGYGYTF
TGTGCCACCAGCAGAGGGTCTTTCCTGGGGTATGGCTACACCTTC
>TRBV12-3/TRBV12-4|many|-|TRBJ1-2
CASRAGTYNYGYTF
TGTGCCAGCCGGGCGGGGACCTATAACTATGGCTACACCTTC
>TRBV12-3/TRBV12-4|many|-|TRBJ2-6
CASSLLGLPLERRANVLTF
TGTGCCAGCAGTTTATTGGGTCTGCCGTTGGAAAGGCGGGCCAACGTCCTGACTTTC
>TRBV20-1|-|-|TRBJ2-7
CSASTLPSYEQYF
TGCAGTGCTAGCACCCTTCCCTCCTACGAGCAGTACTTC